The rows below give T cell receptor beta chains drawn from one sample of a study of T cells in tumors after PD-1 blockade. The data were produced by immunoSEQ multiplex PCR, yet TCRdb's version contains in-frame clones alone and is incomplete. The data hold roughly 60,000 clones, with roughly 75% observed a single time. The sample consisted of PBMCs, taken before anti-PD-1 treatment. These receptors came from a human donor with basal cell carcinoma. Each CDR3 is given without its conserved first and last residue.

j_call v_call cdr3_aa
TRBJ2-3 TRBV10-2 ASSTGTSGTDTQY
TRBJ1-6 TRBV6-5 ASRSPGLKNSPLH
TRBJ1-1 TRBV10-3 AISESGTGETEAF
TRBJ1-2 TRBV19 ASSHRGLYGYT
TRBJ2-1 TRBV5-1 ASSLVRGKDNEQF
TRBJ1-1 TRBV5-1 ASSLASMTEAF
TRBJ2-7 TRBV7-3 ASSPTGGPYEQY
TRBJ1-5 TRBV3-1/TRBV3-2 ASSLEVLGQPQH
TRBJ2-1 TRBV5-1 ASSLGTGTAYNEQF
TRBJ2-5 TRBV28 ASSRAETQY
TRBJ1-2 TRBV15 ATSRAGTGKYYT
TRBJ1-3 TRBV7-9 ASSLGQGNTIY
TRBJ1-5 TRBV3-1/TRBV3-2 ASSQGGWGQPQH
TRBJ2-7 TRBV4-2 ASSQDPPAGDLYEQY
TRBJ2-3 TRBV10-3 AISATGTSGTDTQY
TRBJ2-7 TRBV5-1 ASSLDATGGGEQY
TRBJ2-1 TRBV2 ASRRGGNNEQF
TRBJ2-3 TRBV19 ASSPWGTGGTDTQY
TRBJ2-7 TRBV10-3 AIGTSGGELEQY
TRBJ1-5 TRBV6-5 ASDPRGLGQPQH
TRBJ1-3 TRBV7-8 ASSLSSLSGNTIY
TRBJ1-1 TRBV5-1 ASSLGTGNEAF